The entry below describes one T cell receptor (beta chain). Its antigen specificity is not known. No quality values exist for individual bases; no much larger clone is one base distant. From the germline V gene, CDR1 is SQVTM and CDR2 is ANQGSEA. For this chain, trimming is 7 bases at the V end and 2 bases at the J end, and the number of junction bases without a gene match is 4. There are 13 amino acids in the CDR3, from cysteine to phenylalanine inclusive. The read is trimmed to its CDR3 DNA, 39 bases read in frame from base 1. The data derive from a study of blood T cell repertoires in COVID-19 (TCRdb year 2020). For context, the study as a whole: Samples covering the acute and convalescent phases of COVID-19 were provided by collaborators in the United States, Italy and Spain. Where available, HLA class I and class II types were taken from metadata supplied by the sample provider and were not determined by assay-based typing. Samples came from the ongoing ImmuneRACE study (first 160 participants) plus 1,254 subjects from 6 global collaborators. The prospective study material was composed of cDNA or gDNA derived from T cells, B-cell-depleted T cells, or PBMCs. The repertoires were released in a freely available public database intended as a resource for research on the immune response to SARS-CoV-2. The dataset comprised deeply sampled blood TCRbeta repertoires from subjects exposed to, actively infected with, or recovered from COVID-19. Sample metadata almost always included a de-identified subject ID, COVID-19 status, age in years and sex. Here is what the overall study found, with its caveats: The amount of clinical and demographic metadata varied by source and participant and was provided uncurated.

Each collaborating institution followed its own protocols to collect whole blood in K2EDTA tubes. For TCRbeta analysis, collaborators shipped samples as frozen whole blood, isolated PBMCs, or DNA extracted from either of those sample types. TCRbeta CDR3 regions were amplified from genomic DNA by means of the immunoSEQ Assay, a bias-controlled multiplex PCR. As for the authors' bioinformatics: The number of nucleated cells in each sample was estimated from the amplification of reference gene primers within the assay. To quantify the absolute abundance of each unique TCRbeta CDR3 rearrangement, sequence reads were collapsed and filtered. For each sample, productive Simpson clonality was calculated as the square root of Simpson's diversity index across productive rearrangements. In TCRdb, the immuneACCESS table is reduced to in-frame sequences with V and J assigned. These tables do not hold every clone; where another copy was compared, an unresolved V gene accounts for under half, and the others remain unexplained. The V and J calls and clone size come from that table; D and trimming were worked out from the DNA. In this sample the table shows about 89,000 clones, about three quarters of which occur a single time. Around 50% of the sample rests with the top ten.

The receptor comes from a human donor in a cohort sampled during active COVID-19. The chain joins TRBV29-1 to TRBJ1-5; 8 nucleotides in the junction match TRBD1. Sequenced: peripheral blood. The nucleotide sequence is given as TGCAGCGGAACCAGGGGGCGCAATCAGCCCCAGCATTTT. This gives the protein CSGTRGRNQPQHF.